The entry below gives a single T cell receptor (beta chain) sequence along with its context. The antigen remains undetermined. This sample was taken from a study of OX40 agonist ivuxolimab in advanced cancers. Study-level findings and limits: The study observed clonal expansion of CD4+ and CD8+ blood T cells by week 6 at 0.1 to 3.0 mg/kg.

Samples of blood were obtained at baseline, on cycle 4 day 1, and on cycle 7 day 1. Using immunoSEQ multiplex PCR, the repertoire was profiled, and TCRdb retains in-frame clones only, with some absent. The sample has about 77,000 clones, 89% seen once; the top ten hold 2.5%. The clonotype comes from an adult with an advanced solid tumor such as melanoma, head and neck, liver or kidney cancer. Material: CD4+ or CD8+ T cells sorted from blood, obtained in a trial of the OX40 agonist ivuxolimab.

The CDR3 spells CASSQDGYRGGGYTF. The CDR3 DNA reads TGCGCCAGCAGCCAAGATGGGTACAGGGGAGGAGGCTACACCTTC. The chain employs TRBV4-1 and TRBJ1-2, with TRBD1 matching 7 bases. The V and J ends lost 0 bases and 8 bases, in that order; junction bases with no gene match: 9. Per germline, CDR1 MGHRA and CDR2 YSYEKL. The CDR3 is 15 residues long.